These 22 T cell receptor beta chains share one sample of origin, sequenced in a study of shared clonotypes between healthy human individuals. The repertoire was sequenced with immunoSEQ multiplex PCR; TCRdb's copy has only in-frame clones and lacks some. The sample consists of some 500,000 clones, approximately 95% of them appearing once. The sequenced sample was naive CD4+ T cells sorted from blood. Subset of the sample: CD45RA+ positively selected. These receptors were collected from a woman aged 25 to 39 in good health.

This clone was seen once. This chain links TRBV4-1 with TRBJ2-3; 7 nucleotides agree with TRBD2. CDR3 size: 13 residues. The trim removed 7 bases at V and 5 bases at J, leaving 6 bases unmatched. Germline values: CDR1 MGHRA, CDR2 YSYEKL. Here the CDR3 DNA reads TGCGCCAGCAAAGGACTAGAAGGAGATACGCAGTATTTT. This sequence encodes CASKGLEGDTQYF.

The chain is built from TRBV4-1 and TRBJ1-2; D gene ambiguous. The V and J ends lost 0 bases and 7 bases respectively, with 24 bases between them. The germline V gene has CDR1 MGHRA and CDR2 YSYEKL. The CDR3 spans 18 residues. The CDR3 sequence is CASSQDALTARDNGGYTF. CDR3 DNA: TGCGCCAGCAGCCAAGATGCATTAACAGCCCGCGACAATGGTGGCTACACCTTC.

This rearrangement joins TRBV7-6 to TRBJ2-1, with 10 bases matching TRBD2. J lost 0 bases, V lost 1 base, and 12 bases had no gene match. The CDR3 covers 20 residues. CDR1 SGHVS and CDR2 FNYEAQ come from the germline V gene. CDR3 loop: CASSLGLAGAAPSSYNEQFF. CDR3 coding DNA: TGTGCCAGCAGCTTAGGTCTAGCGGGAGCGGCCCCGAGCTCCTACAATGAGCAGTTCTTC.

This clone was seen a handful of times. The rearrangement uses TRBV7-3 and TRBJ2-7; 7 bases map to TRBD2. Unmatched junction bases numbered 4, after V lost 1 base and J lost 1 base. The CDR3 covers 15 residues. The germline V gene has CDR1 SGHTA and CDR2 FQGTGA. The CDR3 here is CASSLKGLPSYEQYF. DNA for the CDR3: TGTGCCAGCAGCTTAAAGGGACTACCATCCTACGAGCAGTACTTC.

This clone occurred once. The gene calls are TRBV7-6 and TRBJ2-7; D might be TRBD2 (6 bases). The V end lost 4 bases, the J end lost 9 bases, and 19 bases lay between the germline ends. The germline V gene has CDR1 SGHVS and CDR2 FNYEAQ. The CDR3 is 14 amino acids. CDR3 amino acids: CASSSPGGIDGQYF. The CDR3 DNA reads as TGTGCCAGCAGCTCCCCCGGAGGGATTGATGGGCAGTACTTC.

CDR3 DNA: TGCGCCAGCAGCTTGAGCGTCGGGGAGCTGTTTTTT. Protein: CASSLSVGELFF. The V and J genes are TRBV5-1 and TRBJ2-2; D not certain. V lost 1 base, J lost 7 bases, and 5 bases lay in between. Germline V gene data show CDR1 as SGHRS and CDR2 as YFSETQ. The CDR3 has 12 residues.

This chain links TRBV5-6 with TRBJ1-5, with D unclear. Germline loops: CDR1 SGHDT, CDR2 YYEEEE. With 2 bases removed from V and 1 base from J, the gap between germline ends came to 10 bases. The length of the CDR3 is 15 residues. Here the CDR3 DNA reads TGTGCCAGCAGCTTCAGGCCGACCAGCAATCAGCCCCAGCATTTT. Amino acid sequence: CASSFRPTSNQPQHF.

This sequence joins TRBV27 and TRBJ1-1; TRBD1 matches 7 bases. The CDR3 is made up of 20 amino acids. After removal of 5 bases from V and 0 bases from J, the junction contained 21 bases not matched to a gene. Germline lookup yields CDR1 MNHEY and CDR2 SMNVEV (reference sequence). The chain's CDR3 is CASSALRDSLLLRVNTEAFF. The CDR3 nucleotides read TGTGCCAGCAGTGCCCTTCGGGACAGTCTTCTTTTGCGGGTGAACACTGAAGCTTTCTTT.

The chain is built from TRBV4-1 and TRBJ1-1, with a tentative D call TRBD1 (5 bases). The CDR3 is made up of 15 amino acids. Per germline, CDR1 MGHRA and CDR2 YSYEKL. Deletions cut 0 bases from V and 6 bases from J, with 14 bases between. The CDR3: CASSQERPRGPEAFF. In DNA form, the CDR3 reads TGCGCCAGCAGCCAAGAACGTCCGCGGGGACCTGAAGCTTTCTTT.

CDR3 protein: CASSLSPGQTYEQYF. CDR3 nucleotides: TGCGCCAGTTCGCTAAGCCCGGGACAGACCTACGAGCAGTACTTC. The chain recombines TRBV5-1 with TRBJ2-7, with 7 bases fitting TRBD1. Per germline, CDR1 SGHRS and CDR2 YFSETQ. The ends lost 8 bases at V and 2 bases at J; junction bases unmatched: 13. The CDR3 totals 15 residues.

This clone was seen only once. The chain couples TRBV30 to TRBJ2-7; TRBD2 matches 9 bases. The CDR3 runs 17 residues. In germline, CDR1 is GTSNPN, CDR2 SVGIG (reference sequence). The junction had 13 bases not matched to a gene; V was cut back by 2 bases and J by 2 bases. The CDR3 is CAWSRIAGEFTAYEQYF. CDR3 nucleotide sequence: TGTGCCTGGAGTAGGATAGCGGGAGAGTTTACGGCCTACGAGCAGTACTTC.

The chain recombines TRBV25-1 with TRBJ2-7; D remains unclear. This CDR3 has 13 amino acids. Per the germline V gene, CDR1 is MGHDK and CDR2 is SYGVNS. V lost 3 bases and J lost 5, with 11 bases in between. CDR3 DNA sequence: TGTGCCAGCAGTGACCCCGCGTATCACGAGCAGTACTTC. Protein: CASSDPAYHEQYF.

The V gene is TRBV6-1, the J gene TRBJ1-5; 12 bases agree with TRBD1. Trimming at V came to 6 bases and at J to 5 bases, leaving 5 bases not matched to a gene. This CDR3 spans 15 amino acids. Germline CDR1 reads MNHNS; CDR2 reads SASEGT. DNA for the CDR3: TGTGCCAGCAGGCCCGGGACAGGGGGCTATCAGCCCCAGCATTTT. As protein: CASRPGTGGYQPQHF.

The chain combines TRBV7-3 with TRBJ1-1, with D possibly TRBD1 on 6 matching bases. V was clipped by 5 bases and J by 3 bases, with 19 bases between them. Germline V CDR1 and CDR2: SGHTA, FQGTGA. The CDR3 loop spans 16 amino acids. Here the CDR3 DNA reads TGTGCCAGCAGCACTAAGGTCGGGGCAGGGGACACTGAAGCTTTCTTT. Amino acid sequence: CASSTKVGAGDTEAFF.

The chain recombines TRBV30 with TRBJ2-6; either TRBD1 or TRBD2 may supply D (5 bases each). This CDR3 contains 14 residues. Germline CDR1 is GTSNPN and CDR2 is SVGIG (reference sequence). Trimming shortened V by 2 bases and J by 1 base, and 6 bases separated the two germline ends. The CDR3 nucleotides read TGTGCCTGGAGTTGGGGGTCTGGGGCCAACGTCCTGACTTTC. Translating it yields CAWSWGSGANVLTF.

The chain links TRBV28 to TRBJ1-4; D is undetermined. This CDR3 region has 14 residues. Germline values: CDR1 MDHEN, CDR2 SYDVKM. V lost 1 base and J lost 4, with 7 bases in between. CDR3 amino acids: CASSLSVLNEKLFF. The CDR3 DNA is TGTGCCAGCAGTTTATCGGTACTTAATGAAAAACTGTTTTTT. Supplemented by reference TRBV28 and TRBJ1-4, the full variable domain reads DVKVTQSSRYLVKRTGEKVFLECVQDMDHENMFWYRQDPGLGLRLIYFSYDVKMKEKGDIPEGYSVSREKKERFSLILESASTNQTSMYLCASSLSVLNEKLFFGSGTQLSVL.

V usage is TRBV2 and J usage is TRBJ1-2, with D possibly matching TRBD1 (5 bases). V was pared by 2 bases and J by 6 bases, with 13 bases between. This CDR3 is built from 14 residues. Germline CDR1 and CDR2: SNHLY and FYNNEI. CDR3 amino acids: CASSEWGGADGYTF. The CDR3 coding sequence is TGTGCCAGCAGTGAATGGGGGGGAGCAGATGGCTACACCTTC.

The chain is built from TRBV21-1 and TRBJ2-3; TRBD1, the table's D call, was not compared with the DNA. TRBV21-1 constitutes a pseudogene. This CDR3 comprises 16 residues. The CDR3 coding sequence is TGTGCCAGCAGCCCGCGAACAGGGGGAAAGATTGATACGCAGTATTTT. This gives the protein CASSPRTGGKIDTQYF.

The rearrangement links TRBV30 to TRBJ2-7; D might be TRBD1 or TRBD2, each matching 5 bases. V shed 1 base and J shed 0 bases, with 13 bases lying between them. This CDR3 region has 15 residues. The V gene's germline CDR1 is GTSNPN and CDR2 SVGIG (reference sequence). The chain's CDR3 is CAWSEPGRYSYEQYF. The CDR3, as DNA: TGTGCCTGGAGTGAACCGGGACGTTACTCCTACGAGCAGTACTTC. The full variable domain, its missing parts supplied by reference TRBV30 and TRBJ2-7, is SQTIHQWPATLVQPVGSPLSLECTVEGTSNPNLYWYRQAAGRGLQLLFYSVGIGQISSEVPQNLSASRPQDRQFILSSKKLLLSDSGFYLCAWSEPGRYSYEQYFGPGTRLTVT.

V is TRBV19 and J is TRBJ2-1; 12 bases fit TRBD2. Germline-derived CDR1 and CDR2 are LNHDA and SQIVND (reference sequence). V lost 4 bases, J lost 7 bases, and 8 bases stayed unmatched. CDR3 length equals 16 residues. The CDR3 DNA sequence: TGTGCCAGTAGTACTCGGACTAGCGGGACAGTAAATGAGCAGTTCTTC. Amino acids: CASSTRTSGTVNEQFF.

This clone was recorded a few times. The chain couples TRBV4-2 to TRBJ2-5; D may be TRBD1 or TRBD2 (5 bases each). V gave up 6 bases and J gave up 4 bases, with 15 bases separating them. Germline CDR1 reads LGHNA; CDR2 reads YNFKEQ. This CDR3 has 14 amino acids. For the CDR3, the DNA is TGTGCCAGCAGTAAGGGGAGAAGGTTAGAGACCCAGTACTTC. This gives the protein CASSKGRRLETQYF.

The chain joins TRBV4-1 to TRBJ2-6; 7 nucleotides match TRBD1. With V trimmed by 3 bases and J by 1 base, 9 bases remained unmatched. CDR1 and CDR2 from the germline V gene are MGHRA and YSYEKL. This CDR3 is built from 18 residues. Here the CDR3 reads CASSHRTGGVSGANVLTF. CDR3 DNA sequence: TGCGCCAGCAGCCACCGGACAGGAGGAGTATCTGGGGCCAACGTCCTGACTTTC.